A single sample gave rise to the 19 T cell receptor beta chains below, sequenced in a study of blood T cell repertoires in COVID-19. This table comes from immunoSEQ multiplex PCR, and its TCRdb copy is limited to in-frame clones, with some not included. The sample has under 300,000 clones; roughly 79% are singletons. Sequencing was performed on PBMCs or T cells enriched from blood (not recorded which). The source of these receptors is a man aged 40-55 years who had recovered from COVID-19.

This chain uses TRBV14 with TRBJ2-1; the match to TRBD2 covers 7 bases. CDR1 is SGHDN, CDR2 FVKESK, per germline. J was trimmed by 6 bases and V by 0 bases; bases with no gene match: 8. The CDR3 is 16 residues long. In DNA form, the CDR3 reads TGTGCCAGCAGCCAAGAAACCTGGACTAGGGCCAATGAGCAGTTCTTC. It codes for CASSQETWTRANEQFF.

J is TRBJ1-4 and V is TRBV5-6; TRBD1 aligns across 12 bases. This CDR3 spans 16 amino acids. With 4 bases clipped from V and 7 bases from J, the junction kept 8 bases outside the gene matches. The germline CDR1 and CDR2 sequences are SGHDT and YYEEEE. CDR3 region: CASSDRDRGQTEKLFF. The CDR3 DNA reads as TGTGCCAGCAGCGACCGGGACAGGGGGCAGACTGAAAAACTGTTTTTT.

The CDR3 is CASSRVGDRGSKELFF. In DNA, the CDR3 is TGCGCCAGCAGCCGGGTCGGGGACAGGGGGAGTAAGGAACTGTTTTTT. The chain is built from TRBV5-1 and TRBJ1-4; 11 positions agree with TRBD1. Germline-derived CDR1 and CDR2 are SGHRS and YFSETQ. CDR3 size: 16 residues. Unmatched junction bases numbered 14, after V lost 4 bases and J lost 12 bases.

The chain couples TRBV27 to TRBJ2-3; D uncertain. Trimming cost V 4 bases and J 2 bases, with 4 bases left between them. The germline CDR1 and CDR2 sequences are MNHEY and SMNVEV (reference sequence). The length of the CDR3 is 12 residues. This CDR3 reads CASSSYTDTQYF. The CDR3 DNA reads TGTGCCAGCAGTTCCTACACAGATACGCAGTATTTT.

The V gene is TRBV29-1, the J gene TRBJ2-7; TRBD2 might be the D (7 bases). The V gene lost 1 base and the J gene lost 6 bases, with 16 bases spanning the gap. The CDR3 spans 14 residues. Germline V gene lookup returns CDR1 SQVTM and CDR2 ANQGSEA. The CDR3 loop reads CSVEGRAGAGEQYF. Written as DNA, the CDR3 is TGCAGCGTTGAAGGGAGGGCGGGGGCCGGCGAGCAGTACTTC.

The chain has TRBV6-5 and TRBJ2-3; tentatively, D is TRBD1 (5 bases). Deletions cut 6 bases from V and 3 bases from J, with 7 bases between. The CDR3 consists of 12 residues. Per the germline V gene, CDR1 is MNHEY and CDR2 is SVGAGI. CDR3 amino acids: CASRSGTDTQYF. In DNA, the CDR3 is TGTGCCAGCAGGTCAGGGACAGATACGCAGTATTTT.

The rearrangement joins TRBV6-6 to TRBJ2-7, with TRBD1 matching 8 bases. The germline V gene encodes CDR1 MNHNY and CDR2 SVGAGI (reference sequence). V shed 6 bases and J 4 bases; nucleotides not matched to a gene: 17. CDR3 length: 17 residues. CDR3: CASSRTATPGGSYEQYF. The CDR3 bases are TGTGCCAGCAGCCGAACGGCCACCCCAGGGGGCTCATACGAGCAGTACTTC.

The genes are TRBV9 and TRBJ2-1; no clear D. V was cut by 2 bases and J by 1 base, with 4 bases left in between. Looked up from germline, CDR1 is SGDLS and CDR2 is YYNGEE. The CDR3 covers 13 residues. CDR3 sequence (DNA): TGTGCCAGCAGCGTTAGATCCTACAATGAGCAGTTCTTC. Translated: CASSVRSYNEQFF.

The V gene is TRBV24-1, the J gene TRBJ1-5; TRBD1 matches 7 bases. Germline trimming cut 7 bases from V and 4 bases from J; bases unmatched to any gene: 21. This CDR3 is built from 19 residues. CDR1 is KGHDR and CDR2 is SFDVKD in the germline V gene. DNA for the CDR3: TGTGCCACCAGCGAATCTTTCAGGGGGGCTAAAGGGTTAAATCAGCCCCAGCATTTT. Protein product: CATSESFRGAKGLNQPQHF.

The chain has TRBV7-6 and TRBJ2-1; D may be TRBD2 (5 bases). This CDR3 comprises 10 residues. Germline V gene data show CDR1 as SGHVS and CDR2 as FNYEAQ. V was pared by 5 bases and J by 10 bases, with 6 bases between. Written as DNA, the CDR3 is TGTGCCAGCAGCGGGGAGGAGCAGTTCTTC. Translating gives CASSGEEQFF. The whole variable domain, filled in from reference TRBV7-6 and TRBJ2-1, reads GAGVSQSPRYKVTKRGQDVALRCDPISGHVSLYWYRQALGQGPEFLTYFNYEAQQDKSGLPNDRFSAERPEGSISTLTIQRTEQRDSAMYRCASSGEEQFFGPGTRLTVL.

This clone was observed once. Additional DNA sequences in this sample encode the identical CDR3. The chain employs TRBV9 and TRBJ2-5; 10 bases agree with TRBD1. V lost 4 bases, J lost 5 bases, and 2 bases stayed unmatched. The CDR3 runs to 13 residues. Germline V gene sequence: CDR1 SGDLS, CDR2 YYNGEE. CDR3 sequence reads: CASSLGQGETQYF. CDR3 coding DNA: TGTGCCAGCAGCCTGGGACAGGGGGAGACCCAGTACTTC.

The chain recombines TRBV28 with TRBJ2-7, with 8 bases fitting TRBD1. CDR1 MDHEN and CDR2 SYDVKM come from the germline V gene. The trim removed 8 bases at V and 3 bases at J, leaving 9 bases unmatched. The CDR3 is 14 amino acids. CDR3 in amino acids: CASFAGTGFYEQYF. The CDR3 DNA reads as TGTGCCAGCTTTGCCGGGACAGGTTTCTACGAGCAGTACTTC.

V usage is TRBV3-1 (or the pseudogene TRBV3-2) and J usage is TRBJ2-5; 7 bases map to TRBD2. CDR1 and CDR2 (germline): LGHDT, YNNKEL (reference sequence). Trimming removed 3 bases from V and 4 bases from J; junction bases left unmatched: 5. The CDR3 is made up of 14 amino acids. In DNA, the CDR3 is TGTGCCAGCAGCCAGGGGGGGAGCCGAGAGACCCAGTACTTC. As protein: CASSQGGSRETQYF.

The chain joins TRBV12-3 or TRBV12-4 to TRBJ1-1; D unresolved. Trimming left V 3 bases short and J 3 bases short, with 8 bases between. The CDR3 sequence is 13 residues long. The CDR3 nucleotides are TGTGCCAGCAGTTTTAGGGAGGACACTGAAGCTTTCTTT. As protein: CASSFREDTEAFF.

This chain connects TRBV11-2 to TRBJ1-3; D gene uncertain. Deletions cut 5 bases from V and 0 bases from J, with 5 bases between. The CDR3 sequence is 13 residues long. In germline, CDR1 is SGHAT, CDR2 FQNNGV. CDR3 coding DNA: TGTGCCAGCAGCGAGCACTCTGGAAACACCATATATTTT. Protein sequence: CASSEHSGNTIYF.

The J gene is TRBJ1-5, the V gene TRBV30, with D tentatively TRBD1 (6 bases). The V end was cut by 2 bases, the J end by 3 bases, with 11 bases between. The CDR3 is 14 residues long. Germline assignment: CDR1 GTSNPN and CDR2 SVGIG (reference sequence). DNA for the CDR3: TGTGCCTGGAGTAAAGACAGGATCAATCAGCCCCAGCATTTT. Its protein product is CAWSKDRINQPQHF.

The V call is TRBV10-1, the J call TRBJ1-5; D is undetermined. V lost 4 bases, J lost 7 bases, and 11 bases lay in between. CDR3 length: 13 amino acids. Germline V lookup: CDR1 WNHNN, CDR2 SYGVQD (reference sequence). The CDR3: CASSAGSGQPQHF. CDR3 DNA: TGCGCCAGCAGTGCGGGGTCTGGGCAGCCCCAGCATTTT.

The V and J genes are TRBV7-9 and TRBJ2-7; TRBD1 agrees at 9 bases. The CDR3 has 16 residues. Trimming took 3 bases from V and 4 from J; bases not matched to a gene: 10. CDR1 SEHNR and CDR2 FQNEAQ come from the germline V gene (reference sequence). The CDR3 DNA is TGTGCCAGCAGCTTCGGTCCGGGGACAGGGATGTACGAGCAGTACTTC. It specifies CASSFGPGTGMYEQYF.

V gene TRBV3-1 (or the pseudogene TRBV3-2) combines with J gene TRBJ2-2; D not resolved. The CDR3 runs 13 residues. Germline V gene sequence: CDR1 LGHDT, CDR2 YNNKEL (reference sequence). V was clipped by 1 base and J by 6 bases, with 6 bases between them. CDR3 DNA: TGTGCCAGCAGCCAAGGGGCCCCCGGGGAGCTGTTTTTT. As protein: CASSQGAPGELFF.